Each of the 28 T cell receptor beta chains below was sequenced from the same sample in a study of T cell changes during pregnancy in multiple sclerosis. The protocol was immunoSEQ multiplex PCR, while the TCRdb copy is restricted to in-frame clones and leaves out a portion. The table shows 57,000 or so clones, with about 91% occurring only once. Sample: peripheral blood, taken after pregnancy. These receptors all stem from a female donor in good health, enrolled as a control in a pregnancy study.

This chain uses TRBV7-2 with TRBJ2-3; no reliable D call. Per germline, CDR1 SGHTA and CDR2 FQGNSA. This CDR3 is built from 12 residues. Deletions cut 5 bases from V and 5 bases from J, with 8 bases between. The CDR3 reads CASSSMRDTQYF. CDR3 coding DNA: TGTGCCAGCAGCAGTATGAGAGATACGCAGTATTTT.

V usage is TRBV30 and J usage is TRBJ2-3; D is possibly TRBD1 (5 bases). The ends were cut back, 0 bases at V and 8 bases at J, with 9 bases in the middle. The germline V gene encodes CDR1 GTSNPN and CDR2 SVGIG (reference sequence). CDR3 size: 12 residues. As DNA, the CDR3 is TGTGCCTGGAGTGTAGAAGGGGCTACGCAGTATTTT. It yields the protein CAWSVEGATQYF.

V and J are TRBV4-1 and TRBJ2-1; 11 bases fit TRBD2. CDR3 length equals 16 residues. Trimming took 0 bases from V and 4 from J; bases not matched to a gene: 2. Germline values: CDR1 MGHRA, CDR2 YSYEKL. In nucleotides, the CDR3 is TGCGCCAGCAGCCAAGAAGGACTAGCGGGTTACAATGAGCAGTTCTTC. Encoded protein: CASSQEGLAGYNEQFF.

This clone was counted a single time. The chain is built from TRBV7-9 and TRBJ1-2, with D perhaps TRBD1 (6 bases). Trimming left V 6 bases short and J 5 bases short, with 13 bases between. The CDR3 consists of 13 residues. The germline V gene encodes CDR1 SEHNR and CDR2 FQNEAQ (reference sequence). CDR3 sequence (DNA): TGTGCCAGCAGTCCCGGACAGCTTTATGGCTACACCTTC. Translating it yields CASSPGQLYGYTF.

CDR3 nucleotides: TGTGCCAGCAGTTTTAGGTTAGGGGATAACTATGGCTACACCTTC. Its protein product is CASSFRLGDNYGYTF. The J gene is TRBJ1-2, the V gene TRBV28, with D maybe TRBD1 (5 bases). CDR3 length: 15 amino acids. The V end was cut by 3 bases, the J end by 1 base, with 12 bases between. The germline CDR1 and CDR2 sequences are MDHEN and SYDVKM.

J is TRBJ1-5 and V is TRBV19; 12 bases agree with TRBD1. The germline V gene has CDR1 LNHDA and CDR2 SQIVND (reference sequence). The V gene end was trimmed by 11 bases and the J gene end by 0 bases; junction bases not matched to a gene: 11. The CDR3 length is 17 residues. CDR3 protein: CASSRGQGADSNQPQHF. Written as DNA, the CDR3 is TGTGCCTCCAGTCGGGGACAGGGGGCCGATAGCAATCAGCCCCAGCATTTT. Drawing the rest from reference TRBV19 and TRBJ1-5, the complete variable domain is DGGITQSPKYLFRKEGQNVTLSCEQNLNHDAMYWYRQDPGQGLRLIYYSQIVNDFQKGDIAEGYSVSREKKESFPLTVTSAQKNPTAFYLCASSRGQGADSNQPQHFGDGTRLSIL.

J is TRBJ2-1 and V is TRBV7-6, with 11 bases aligning to TRBD2. The V and J ends lost 1 base and 4 bases, in that order; junction bases with no gene match: 12. CDR1 and CDR2 (germline): SGHVS, FNYEAQ. The CDR3 sequence is 19 residues long. CDR3 residues: CASSLEVAGGPTLYNEQFF. The CDR3 nucleotides read TGTGCCAGCAGCTTAGAGGTAGCGGGAGGGCCCACCCTATACAATGAGCAGTTCTTC.

The gene calls are TRBV4-2 and TRBJ1-6; 8 nucleotides line up with TRBD1. With V trimmed by 0 bases and J by 9 bases, 13 bases remained unmatched. Looked up from germline, CDR1 is LGHNA and CDR2 is YNFKEQ. This CDR3 contains 18 residues. The chain's CDR3 is CASSQDYADRDRTSPLHF. The DNA for the CDR3 is TGTGCCAGCAGCCAAGATTATGCGGACAGGGATCGGACTTCACCCCTCCACTTT.

The chain carries TRBV30 and TRBJ1-2; D is perhaps TRBD1 (5 bases). The CDR3 runs to 14 residues. The V and J ends lost 4 bases and 4 bases respectively, with 16 bases between them. Per germline, CDR1 GTSNPN and CDR2 SVGIG (reference sequence). For the CDR3, the DNA is TGTGCCTGGACCCGGGGGTTCTCCCTCTATGGCTACACCTTC. It yields the protein CAWTRGFSLYGYTF.

This clone has just a few counts. The chain links TRBV2 to TRBJ1-2, with D maybe TRBD1 (5 bases). The CDR3 runs 14 residues. Germline values: CDR1 SNHLY, CDR2 FYNNEI. With 2 bases removed from V and 4 bases from J, the gap between germline ends came to 11 bases. DNA for the CDR3: TGTGCCAGCAGTGAAATTAGGGGCGGCTATGGCTACACCTTC. It is translated as CASSEIRGGYGYTF.

This chain joins TRBV7-2 and TRBJ1-2, with 7 nucleotides matching TRBD1. There are 15 residues in the CDR3. Trimming removed 5 bases from V and 0 bases from J; junction bases left unmatched: 6. Germline values: CDR1 SGHTA, CDR2 FQGNSA. The CDR3 loop is CASSTWDSPNYGYTF. The CDR3 DNA is TGTGCCAGCAGCACTTGGGACAGCCCTAACTATGGCTACACCTTC. Looking up the rest from reference TRBV7-2 and TRBJ1-2 gives the full variable domain: GAGVSQSPSNKVTEKGKDVELRCDPISGHTALYWYRQSLGQGLEFLIYFQGNSAPDKSGLPSDRFSAERTGGSVSTLTIQRTQQEDSAVYLCASSTWDSPNYGYTFGSGTRLTVV.

In its sample, this clone was seen once. The V gene is TRBV6-5, the J gene TRBJ2-5, with D tentatively TRBD1 (5 bases). The length of the CDR3 is 14 residues. The germline CDR1 and CDR2 sequences are MNHEY and SVGAGI. Trimming shortened V by 4 bases and J by 3 bases, and 12 bases separated the two germline ends. Written as DNA, the CDR3 is TGTGCCAGCAGTTTGAAGGGGCCAAAAGAGACCCAGTACTTC. The encoded protein is CASSLKGPKETQYF.

This chain joins TRBV9 and TRBJ1-2; D gene ambiguous. This CDR3 has 14 amino acids. Germline V gene sequence: CDR1 SGDLS, CDR2 YYNGEE. Trimming cost V 0 bases and J 2 bases, with 8 bases left between them. The CDR3 region is CASSVGGGNYGYTF. CDR3 nucleotides: TGTGCCAGCAGCGTAGGTGGAGGGAACTATGGCTACACCTTC.

The chain has TRBV2 and TRBJ1-2; 7 nucleotides line up with TRBD1. The trim removed 6 bases at V and 8 bases at J, leaving 15 bases unmatched. Germline V CDR1 and CDR2: SNHLY, FYNNEI. This CDR3 region has 15 residues. As DNA, the CDR3 is TGTGCCAGCAGGGGGGGAACCGGAACAGGGGAAGGCTACACCTTC. Translation: CASRGGTGTGEGYTF.

This clone was detected a few times. The rearrangement joins TRBV18 to TRBJ1-6; D call uncertain. The CDR3 length is 15 residues. CDR1 is KGHSH and CDR2 is LQKENI in the germline V gene. Trimming shortened V by 6 bases and J by 13 bases, and 22 bases separated the two germline ends. DNA of the CDR3: TGTGCCAGCTCTCCTACAGTGGGTGATGGTCCCCCCCTCCACTTT. Its protein product is CASSPTVGDGPPLHF.

The gene calls are TRBV5-1 and TRBJ2-3; tentatively, D is TRBD2 (5 bases). The germline gives CDR1 SGHRS, CDR2 YFSETQ. Trimming shortened V by 0 bases and J by 1 base, and 6 bases separated the two germline ends. The CDR3 is 14 amino acids. Here the CDR3 reads CASSLGTRTDTQYF. In DNA, the CDR3 is TGCGCCAGCAGCTTGGGGACTCGCACAGATACGCAGTATTTT. The complete variable domain, with remaining parts taken from reference TRBV5-1 and TRBJ2-3, reads KAGVTQTPRYLIKTRGQQVTLSCSPISGHRSVSWYQQTPGQGLQFLFEYFSETQRNKGNFPGRFSGRQFSNSRSEMNVSTLELGDSALYLCASSLGTRTDTQYFGPGTRLTVL.

The gene calls are TRBV11-2 and TRBJ2-5, with 14 bases lining up with TRBD2. The CDR3 loop spans 17 amino acids. Trimming cost V 4 bases and J 4 bases; bases outside gene matches: 8. Looked up from germline, CDR1 is SGHAT and CDR2 is FQNNGV. The CDR3 DNA sequence: TGTGCCAGCAGCTCTACTGGACTAGCGGGGGGAGGAGAGACCCAGTACTTC. Its translation: CASSSTGLAGGGETQYF.

The rearrangement links TRBV10-2 to TRBJ2-7; 12 bases agree with TRBD2. CDR3 length: 15 amino acids. V lost 8 bases, J lost 2 bases, and 7 bases stayed unmatched. In germline, CDR1 is WSHSY, CDR2 SAAADI. Written as DNA, the CDR3 is TGCGCCAGCTCAATTGGACTAGCGGGACCCTACGAGCAGTACTTC. Its protein is CASSIGLAGPYEQYF.

The chain has TRBV6-6 and TRBJ1-6; unclear D gene. Trimming shortened V by 0 bases and J by 0 bases, and 6 bases separated the two germline ends. CDR3 size: 16 residues. Germline-derived CDR1 and CDR2 are MNHNY and SVGAGI (reference sequence). CDR3 nucleotide sequence: TGTGCCAGCAGTTACTCCGAGAGCTCCTATAATTCACCCCTCCACTTT. Translating gives CASSYSESSYNSPLHF.

This sequence joins TRBV10-3 and TRBJ2-3; no clear D. Germline lookup yields CDR1 ENHRY and CDR2 SYGVKD. The CDR3 contains 15 residues. Between the trimmed V and J ends, which lost 7 bases and 2 bases, there was a span of 16 bases. The CDR3 sequence: CAITEEPSNTDTQYF. CDR3 nucleotide sequence: TGTGCCATCACAGAGGAGCCTTCAAACACAGATACGCAGTATTTT.

The chain carries TRBV30 and TRBJ2-4; 7 positions agree with TRBD1. The CDR3 is 15 amino acids. Germline CDR1 reads GTSNPN; CDR2 reads SVGIG (reference sequence). The V segment lost 4 bases and the J segment 1 base; nucleotides outside the gene matches: 7. CDR3 region: CAWNPTGLAKNIQYF. CDR3 sequence (DNA): TGTGCCTGGAACCCGACAGGGCTGGCCAAAAACATTCAGTACTTC.

The DNA for the CDR3 is TGTGCCAGCAGCCGCGGGGACACTGAAGCTTTCTTT. It translates to CASSRGDTEAFF. The chain links TRBV5-4 to TRBJ1-1; no clear D. The germline gives CDR1 SGHNT, CDR2 YYREEE (reference sequence). V was pared by 4 bases and J by 3 bases, with 7 bases between. The CDR3 spans 12 residues. Complete variable domain (other parts from reference TRBV5-4 and TRBJ1-1): ETGVTQSPTHLIKTRGQQVTLRCSSQSGHNTVSWYQQALGQGPQFIFQYYREEENGRGNFPPRFSGLQFPNYSSELNVNALELDDSALYLCASSRGDTEAFFGQGTRLTVV.

This rearrangement joins TRBV2 to TRBJ1-6; D may be TRBD1 (5 bases). V shed 8 bases and J shed 7 bases, with 12 bases lying between them. This CDR3 spans 13 amino acids. Germline V lookup: CDR1 SNHLY, CDR2 FYNNEI. The CDR3 here is CASENGGNSPLHF. The CDR3 DNA reads as TGTGCCAGCGAAAACGGGGGGAATTCACCCCTCCACTTT. The variable domain in full, with the rest retrieved from reference TRBV2 and TRBJ1-6, is EPEVTQTPSHQVTQMGQEVILRCVPISNHLYFYWYRQILGQKVEFLVSFYNNEISEKSEIFDDQFSVERPDGSNFTLKIRSTKLEDSAMYFCASENGGNSPLHFGNGTRLTVT.

V usage is TRBV2 and J usage is TRBJ2-2; 9 bases map to TRBD1. Losses at the gene ends were 2 bases for V and 6 bases for J; bases not matched to a gene: 7. This CDR3 comprises 16 residues. In germline, CDR1 is SNHLY, CDR2 FYNNEI. The CDR3 is CASSESGTGFSGELFF. The CDR3 DNA reads TGTGCCAGCAGTGAAAGTGGGACAGGGTTTTCCGGGGAGCTGTTTTTT. Based on the CDR3 plus reference TRBV2 and TRBJ2-2, the full variable domain is EPEVTQTPSHQVTQMGQEVILRCVPISNHLYFYWYRQILGQKVEFLVSFYNNEISEKSEIFDDQFSVERPDGSNFTLKIRSTKLEDSAMYFCASSESGTGFSGELFFGEGSRLTVL.

CDR3 sequence: CASSPWGVEEQFF. DNA for the CDR3: TGTGCCAGCAGCCCTTGGGGGGTAGAGGAGCAGTTCTTC. The V gene is TRBV9, the J gene TRBJ2-1, with a possible D match to TRBD2 (6 bases). This CDR3 spans 13 amino acids. CDR1 and CDR2 from the germline V gene are SGDLS and YYNGEE. V was pared by 4 bases and J by 10 bases, with 15 bases between.

The rearrangement uses TRBV21-1 and TRBJ1-5. TRBV21-1 is designated a pseudogene. The CDR3 totals 14 residues. In DNA, the CDR3 is TGTGCCAGCGGTCCTCGGGTCCTAAGACAGCCCCAGCATTTT. It codes for CASGPRVLRQPQHF.

This clone was counted a single time. The chain employs TRBV5-1 and TRBJ1-2; 9 bases line up with TRBD1. Germline CDR1 reads SGHRS; CDR2 reads YFSETQ. This CDR3 spans 17 amino acids. V gave up 3 bases and J gave up 5 bases; unmatched junction bases: 14. The CDR3 sequence is CASSYATGDREWYGYTF. CDR3 nucleotide sequence: TGCGCCAGCAGCTACGCAACCGGGGACAGGGAGTGGTATGGCTACACCTTC.

The chain links TRBV7-3 to TRBJ2-2; a weak D match, TRBD2 (6 bases). Germline CDR1 and CDR2: SGHTA and FQGTGA. The V gene lost 4 bases and the J gene lost 5 bases, with 14 bases spanning the gap. This CDR3 region has 15 residues. The CDR3 region has the DNA TGTGCCAGCAGCTCGGGACTCCTGGGAACCGGGGAGCTGTTTTTT. This sequence encodes CASSSGLLGTGELFF.